This is a list of T cell receptor beta chains from one sample in a study of monozygotic twins with inflammatory bowel disease. No DNA is given; TCRdb re-called the 5' RACE reads and lists each CDR3 protein once. The table lists around 220,000 distinct CDR3 sequences. Sequenced material: blood. These receptors were collected from a human donor with ulcerative colitis or Crohn's disease, or a healthy co-twin of an affected twin (not recorded which). The CDR3 runs from the conserved cysteine through the conserved F or W.

v_gene: TRBV6-5; j_gene: TRBJ1-6; CDR3aa: CARSYGWNSRVNSPLHF
v_gene: TRBV12-3/TRBV12-4; j_gene: TRBJ1-2; CDR3aa: CASSLEPQGGRGYTF
v_gene: TRBV4-1; j_gene: TRBJ1-1; CDR3aa: CASSQQVPGNTEAFF
v_gene: TRBV18; j_gene: TRBJ1-6; CDR3aa: CASSLRGSPLHF
v_gene: TRBV2; j_gene: TRBJ2-5; CDR3aa: CASSDLGPQYF
v_gene: TRBV20-1; j_gene: TRBJ2-5; CDR3aa: CSARDLGTSGVVGETQYF
v_gene: TRBV20-1; j_gene: TRBJ2-3; CDR3aa: CSARAHGDTQYF
v_gene: TRBV20-1; j_gene: TRBJ1-1; CDR3aa: CSARKQEVGTEAFF
v_gene: TRBV29-1; j_gene: TRBJ1-2; CDR3aa: CSVVTGPYGYTF
v_gene: TRBV5-1; j_gene: TRBJ1-2; CDR3aa: CASSLEGDGYTF
v_gene: TRBV5-1; j_gene: TRBJ1-2; CDR3aa: CASRWRRDGDYGYTF
v_gene: TRBV7-9; j_gene: TRBJ1-1; CDR3aa: CASSPSKGTGVVTEAFF
v_gene: TRBV30; j_gene: TRBJ2-1; CDR3aa: CAWRPDTYNEQFF
v_gene: TRBV18; j_gene: TRBJ2-3; CDR3aa: CASSTLPGTSTDTQYF
v_gene: TRBV18; j_gene: TRBJ1-4; CDR3aa: CASSPPGTATNEKLFF
v_gene: TRBV2; j_gene: TRBJ2-4; CDR3aa: CASSEATAVYKNIQYF
v_gene: TRBV7-2; j_gene: TRBJ2-7; CDR3aa: CASSFGLRTSGRFGEQYF
v_gene: TRBV4-1; j_gene: TRBJ1-2; CDR3aa: CASSQSSGLANYGYTF
v_gene: TRBV6-5; j_gene: TRBJ1-1; CDR3aa: CASSATRNTEAFF
v_gene: TRBV6-5; j_gene: TRBJ1-2; CDR3aa: CASSFSDSPGYGYTF
v_gene: TRBV6-5; j_gene: TRBJ1-5; CDR3aa: CASSYSGGSNQPQHF
v_gene: TRBV12-3/TRBV12-4; j_gene: TRBJ2-7; CDR3aa: CASAAGVLNEQYF
v_gene: TRBV5-1; j_gene: TRBJ2-1; CDR3aa: CASSPGTSGGGEQFF
v_gene: TRBV6-2/TRBV6-3; j_gene: TRBJ2-3; CDR3aa: CASSGLAGNTDLQYF